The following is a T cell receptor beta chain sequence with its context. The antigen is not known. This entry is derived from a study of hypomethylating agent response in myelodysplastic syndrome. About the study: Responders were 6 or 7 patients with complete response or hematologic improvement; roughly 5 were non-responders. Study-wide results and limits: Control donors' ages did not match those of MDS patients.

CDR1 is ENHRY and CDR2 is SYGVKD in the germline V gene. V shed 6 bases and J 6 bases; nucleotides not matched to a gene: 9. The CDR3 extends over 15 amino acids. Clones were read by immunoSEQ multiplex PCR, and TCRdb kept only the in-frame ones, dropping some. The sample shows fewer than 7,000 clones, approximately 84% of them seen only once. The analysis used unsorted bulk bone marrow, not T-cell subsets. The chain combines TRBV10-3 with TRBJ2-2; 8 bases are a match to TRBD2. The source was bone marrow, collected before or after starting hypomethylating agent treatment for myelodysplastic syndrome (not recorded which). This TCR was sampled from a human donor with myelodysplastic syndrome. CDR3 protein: CAIRSGSPIAGELFF. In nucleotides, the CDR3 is TGTGCCATCAGAAGCGGGAGTCCGATCGCCGGGGAGCTGTTTTTT.